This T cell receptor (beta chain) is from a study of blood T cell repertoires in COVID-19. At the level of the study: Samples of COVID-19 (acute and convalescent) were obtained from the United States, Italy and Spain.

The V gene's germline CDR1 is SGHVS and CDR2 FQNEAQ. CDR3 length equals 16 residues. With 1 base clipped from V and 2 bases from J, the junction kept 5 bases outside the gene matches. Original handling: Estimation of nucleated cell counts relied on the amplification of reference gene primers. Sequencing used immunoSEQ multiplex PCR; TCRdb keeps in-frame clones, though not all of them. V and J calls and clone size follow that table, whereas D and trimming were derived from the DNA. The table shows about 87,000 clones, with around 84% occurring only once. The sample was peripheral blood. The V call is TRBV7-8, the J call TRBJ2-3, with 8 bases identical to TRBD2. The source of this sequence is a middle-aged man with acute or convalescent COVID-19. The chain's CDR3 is CASSLVAGGDTDTQYF. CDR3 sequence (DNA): TGTGCCAGCAGCTTAGTGGCGGGAGGAGACACAGATACGCAGTATTTT.